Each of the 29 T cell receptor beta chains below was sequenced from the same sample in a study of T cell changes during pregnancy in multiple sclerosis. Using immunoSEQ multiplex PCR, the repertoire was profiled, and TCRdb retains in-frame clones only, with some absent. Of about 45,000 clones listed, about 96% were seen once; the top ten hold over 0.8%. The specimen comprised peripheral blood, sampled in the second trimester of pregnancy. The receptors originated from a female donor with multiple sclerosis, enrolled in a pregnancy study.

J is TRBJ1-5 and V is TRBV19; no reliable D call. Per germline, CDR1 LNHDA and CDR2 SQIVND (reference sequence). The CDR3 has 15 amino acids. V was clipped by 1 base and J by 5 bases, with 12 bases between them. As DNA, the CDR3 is TGTGCCAGTAGTATAGCGGGGAGGGCGGATCAGCCCCAGCATTTT. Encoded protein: CASSIAGRADQPQHF.

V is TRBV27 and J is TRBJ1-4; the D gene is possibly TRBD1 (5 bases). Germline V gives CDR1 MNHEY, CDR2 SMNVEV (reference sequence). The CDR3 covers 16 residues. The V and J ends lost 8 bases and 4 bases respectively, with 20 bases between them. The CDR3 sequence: CASRDRDGLNNEKLFF. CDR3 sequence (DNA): TGTGCCAGCCGGGACCGGGACGGACTAAATAATGAAAAACTGTTTTTT.

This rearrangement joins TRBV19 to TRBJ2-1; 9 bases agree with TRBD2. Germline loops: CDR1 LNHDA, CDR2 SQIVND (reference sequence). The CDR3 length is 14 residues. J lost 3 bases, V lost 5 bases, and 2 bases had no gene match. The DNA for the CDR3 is TGTGCCAGTAGTTCACTAGCGGGCTACAATGAGCAGTTCTTC. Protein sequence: CASSSLAGYNEQFF. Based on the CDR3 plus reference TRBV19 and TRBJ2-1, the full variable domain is DGGITQSPKYLFRKEGQNVTLSCEQNLNHDAMYWYRQDPGQGLRLIYYSQIVNDFQKGDIAEGYSVSREKKESFPLTVTSAQKNPTAFYLCASSSLAGYNEQFFGPGTRLTVL.

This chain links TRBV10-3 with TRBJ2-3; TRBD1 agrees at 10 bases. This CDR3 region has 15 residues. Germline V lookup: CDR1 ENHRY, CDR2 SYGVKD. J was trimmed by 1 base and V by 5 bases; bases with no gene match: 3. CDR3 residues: CAISSGTGGTDTQYF. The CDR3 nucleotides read TGTGCCATCAGTAGCGGGACAGGGGGCACAGATACGCAGTATTTT.

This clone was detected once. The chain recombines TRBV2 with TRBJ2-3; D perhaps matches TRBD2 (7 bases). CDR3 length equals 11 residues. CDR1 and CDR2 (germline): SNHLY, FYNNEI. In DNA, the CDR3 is TGTGCAGGGGGGGCTGCAGATACGCAGTATTTT. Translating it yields CAGGAADTQYF. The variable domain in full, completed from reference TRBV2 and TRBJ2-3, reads EPEVTQTPSHQVTQMGQEVILRCVPISNHLYFYWYRQILGQKVEFLVSFYNNEISEKSEIFDDQFSVERPDGSNFTLKIRSTKLEDSAMYFCAGGAADTQYFGPGTRLTVL.

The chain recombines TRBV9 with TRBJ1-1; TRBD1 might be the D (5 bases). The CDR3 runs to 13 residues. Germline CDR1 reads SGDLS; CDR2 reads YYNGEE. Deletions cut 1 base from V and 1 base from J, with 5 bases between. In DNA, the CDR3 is TGTGCCAGCAGCGTACAGGGGAACACTGAAGCTTTCTTT. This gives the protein CASSVQGNTEAFF.

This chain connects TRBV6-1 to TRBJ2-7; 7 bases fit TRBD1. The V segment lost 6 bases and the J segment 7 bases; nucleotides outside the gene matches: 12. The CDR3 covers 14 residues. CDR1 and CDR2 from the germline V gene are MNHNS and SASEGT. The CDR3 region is CASRKGQDVEEQYF. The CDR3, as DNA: TGTGCCAGCAGGAAAGGACAGGATGTTGAAGAGCAGTACTTC.

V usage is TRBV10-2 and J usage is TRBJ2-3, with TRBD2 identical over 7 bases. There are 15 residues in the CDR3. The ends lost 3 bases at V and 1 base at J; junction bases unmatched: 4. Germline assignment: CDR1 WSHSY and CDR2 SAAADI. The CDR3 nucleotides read TGCGCCAGCAGTGACTTTGCGGGAGGCACAGATACGCAGTATTTT. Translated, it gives CASSDFAGGTDTQYF.

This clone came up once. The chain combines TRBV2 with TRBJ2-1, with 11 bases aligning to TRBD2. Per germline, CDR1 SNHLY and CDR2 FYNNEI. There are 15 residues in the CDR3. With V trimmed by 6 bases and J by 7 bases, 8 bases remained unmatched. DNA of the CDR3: TGTGCCAGCAGAGTACTAGCGGGAGCGGGGAATGAGCAGTTCTTC. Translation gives CASRVLAGAGNEQFF.

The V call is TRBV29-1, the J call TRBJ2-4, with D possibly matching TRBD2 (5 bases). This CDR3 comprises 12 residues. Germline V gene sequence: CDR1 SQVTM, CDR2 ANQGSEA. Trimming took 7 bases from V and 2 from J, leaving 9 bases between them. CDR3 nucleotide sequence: TGCAGCGCCGGGATTTCCAAAAACATTCAGTACTTC. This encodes CSAGISKNIQYF.

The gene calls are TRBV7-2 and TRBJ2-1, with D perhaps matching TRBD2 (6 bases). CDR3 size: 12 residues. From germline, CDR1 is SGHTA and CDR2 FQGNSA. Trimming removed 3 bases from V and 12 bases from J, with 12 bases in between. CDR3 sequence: CASSFEQGGQFF. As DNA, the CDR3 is TGTGCCAGCAGCTTCGAGCAGGGAGGGCAGTTCTTC.

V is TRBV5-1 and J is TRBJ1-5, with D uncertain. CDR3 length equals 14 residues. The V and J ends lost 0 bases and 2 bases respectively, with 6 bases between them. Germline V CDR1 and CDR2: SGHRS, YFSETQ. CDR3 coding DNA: TGCGCCAGCAGCTTGGTAGCTGGCAATCAGCCCCAGCATTTT. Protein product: CASSLVAGNQPQHF. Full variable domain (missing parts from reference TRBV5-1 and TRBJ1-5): KAGVTQTPRYLIKTRGQQVTLSCSPISGHRSVSWYQQTPGQGLQFLFEYFSETQRNKGNFPGRFSGRQFSNSRSEMNVSTLELGDSALYLCASSLVAGNQPQHFGDGTRLSIL.

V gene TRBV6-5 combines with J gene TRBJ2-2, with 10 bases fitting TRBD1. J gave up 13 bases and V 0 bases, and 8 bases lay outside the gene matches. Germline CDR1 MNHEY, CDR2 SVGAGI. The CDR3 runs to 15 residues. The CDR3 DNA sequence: TGTGCCAGCAGTTACTCCTGGACAGGGGGGTTTTTGCTGTTTTTT. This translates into CASSYSWTGGFLLFF.

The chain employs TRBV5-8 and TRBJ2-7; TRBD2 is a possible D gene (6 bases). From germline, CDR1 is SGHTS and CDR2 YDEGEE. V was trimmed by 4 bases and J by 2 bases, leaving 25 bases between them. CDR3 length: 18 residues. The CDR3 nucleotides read TGTGCCAGCAGCCCCAGGTCGGCTCCCGGGGGTTTTCCCTACGAGCAGTACTTC. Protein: CASSPRSAPGGFPYEQYF. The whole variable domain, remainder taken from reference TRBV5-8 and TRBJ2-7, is EAGVTQSPTHLIKTRGQQATLRCSPISGHTSVYWYQQALGLGLQFLLWYDEGEERNRGNFPPRFSGRQFPNYSSELNVNALELEDSALYLCASSPRSAPGGFPYEQYFGPGTRLTVT.

The CDR3 is CASSLYRDGYTF. The CDR3 nucleotides are TGCGCCAGCAGCTTATACAGGGATGGCTACACCTTC. V and J are TRBV5-1 and TRBJ1-2, with D tentatively TRBD1 (6 bases). V was clipped by 2 bases and J by 6 bases, with 8 bases between them. Germline-derived CDR1 and CDR2 are SGHRS and YFSETQ. The CDR3 is made up of 12 amino acids.

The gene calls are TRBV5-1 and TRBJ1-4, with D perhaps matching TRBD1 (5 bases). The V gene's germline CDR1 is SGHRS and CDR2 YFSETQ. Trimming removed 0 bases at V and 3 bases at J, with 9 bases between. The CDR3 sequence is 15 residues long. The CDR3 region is CASSLVEGPNEKLFF. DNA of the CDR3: TGCGCCAGCAGCTTGGTGGAGGGACCTAATGAAAAACTGTTTTTT.

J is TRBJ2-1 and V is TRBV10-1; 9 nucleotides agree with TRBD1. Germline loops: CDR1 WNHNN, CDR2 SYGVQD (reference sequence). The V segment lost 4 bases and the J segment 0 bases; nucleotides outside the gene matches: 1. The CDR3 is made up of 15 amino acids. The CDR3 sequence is CASSVGQGSYNEQFF. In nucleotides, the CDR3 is TGCGCCAGCAGTGTGGGACAGGGCTCCTACAATGAGCAGTTCTTC.

The CDR3 DNA reads as TGTGCCAGCAGTTACACTAGCGGGAGCTACGAGCAGTACTTC. This translates into CASSYTSGSYEQYF. The chain links TRBV27 to TRBJ2-7; 11 nucleotides match TRBD2. Germline V CDR1 and CDR2: MNHEY, SMNVEV (reference sequence). The length of the CDR3 is 14 residues. V lost 4 bases to trimming and J lost 3 bases; unmatched junction nucleotides: 2.

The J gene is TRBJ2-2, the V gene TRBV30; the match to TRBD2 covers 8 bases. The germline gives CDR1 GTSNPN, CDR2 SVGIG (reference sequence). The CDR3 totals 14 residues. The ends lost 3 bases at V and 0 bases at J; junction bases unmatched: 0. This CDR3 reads CAWRLAANTGELFF. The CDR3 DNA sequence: TGTGCCTGGAGACTAGCGGCGAACACCGGGGAGCTGTTTTTT.

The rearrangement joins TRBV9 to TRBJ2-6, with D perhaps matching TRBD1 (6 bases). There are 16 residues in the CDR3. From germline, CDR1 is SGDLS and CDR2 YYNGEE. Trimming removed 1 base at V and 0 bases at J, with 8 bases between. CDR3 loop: CASSVQGFSGANVLTF. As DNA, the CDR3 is TGTGCCAGCAGCGTACAGGGGTTCTCTGGGGCCAACGTCCTGACTTTC.

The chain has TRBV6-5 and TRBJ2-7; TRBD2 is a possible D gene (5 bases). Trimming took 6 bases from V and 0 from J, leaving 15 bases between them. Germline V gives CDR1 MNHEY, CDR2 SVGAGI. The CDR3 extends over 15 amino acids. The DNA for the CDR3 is TGTGCCAGCAGCCCGGGGTCAGTAAGCTCCTACGAGCAGTACTTC. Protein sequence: CASSPGSVSSYEQYF.

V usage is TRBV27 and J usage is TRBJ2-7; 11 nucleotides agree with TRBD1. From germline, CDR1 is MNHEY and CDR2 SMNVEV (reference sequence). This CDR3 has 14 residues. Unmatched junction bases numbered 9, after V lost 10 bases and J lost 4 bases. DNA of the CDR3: TGTGCCACCGTAGGACAGGGGGCAGGTTACGAGCAGTACTTC. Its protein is CATVGQGAGYEQYF.

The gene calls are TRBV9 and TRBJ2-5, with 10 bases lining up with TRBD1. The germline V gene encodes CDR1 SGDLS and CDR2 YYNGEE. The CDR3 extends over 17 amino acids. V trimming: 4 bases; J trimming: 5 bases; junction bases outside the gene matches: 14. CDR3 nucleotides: TGTGCCAGCAGCATGCGCCCCGAGACAGGGGGCATGGAGACCCAGTACTTC. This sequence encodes CASSMRPETGGMETQYF.

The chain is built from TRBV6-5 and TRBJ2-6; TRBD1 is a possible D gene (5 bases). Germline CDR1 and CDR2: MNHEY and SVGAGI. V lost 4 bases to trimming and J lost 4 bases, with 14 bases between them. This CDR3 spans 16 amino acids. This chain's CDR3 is CASSFSRAAGANVLTF. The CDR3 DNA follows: TGTGCCAGCAGTTTTTCCAGGGCAGCCGGGGCCAACGTCCTGACTTTC.

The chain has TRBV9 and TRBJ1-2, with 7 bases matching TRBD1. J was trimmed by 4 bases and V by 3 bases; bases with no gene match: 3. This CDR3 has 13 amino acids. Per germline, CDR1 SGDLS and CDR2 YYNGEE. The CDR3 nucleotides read TGTGCCAGCAGCGCGGGACAGAGCTATGGCTACACCTTC. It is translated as CASSAGQSYGYTF.

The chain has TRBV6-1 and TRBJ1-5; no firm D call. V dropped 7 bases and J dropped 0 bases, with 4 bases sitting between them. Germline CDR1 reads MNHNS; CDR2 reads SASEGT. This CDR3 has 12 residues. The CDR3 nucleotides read TGTGCCAGCAAATATAGCAATCAGCCCCAGCATTTT. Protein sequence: CASKYSNQPQHF.

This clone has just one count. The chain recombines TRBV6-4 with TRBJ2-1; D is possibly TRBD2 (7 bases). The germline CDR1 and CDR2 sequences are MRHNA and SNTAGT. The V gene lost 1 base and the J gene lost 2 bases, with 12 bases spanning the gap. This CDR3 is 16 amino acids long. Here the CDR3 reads CASSDWGGATYNEQFF. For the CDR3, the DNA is TGTGCCAGCAGTGACTGGGGGGGGGCCACCTACAATGAGCAGTTCTTC.

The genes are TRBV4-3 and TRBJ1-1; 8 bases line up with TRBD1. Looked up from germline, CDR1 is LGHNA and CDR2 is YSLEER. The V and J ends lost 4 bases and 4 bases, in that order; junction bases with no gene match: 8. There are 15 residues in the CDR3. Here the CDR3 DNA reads TGCGCCAGCAGCCGGTCAACAGGGGGAGTCACTGAAGCTTTCTTT. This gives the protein CASSRSTGGVTEAFF.

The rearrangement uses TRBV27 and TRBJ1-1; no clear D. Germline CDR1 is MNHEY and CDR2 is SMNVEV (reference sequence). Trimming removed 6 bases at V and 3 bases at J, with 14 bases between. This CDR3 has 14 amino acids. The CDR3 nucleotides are TGTGCCAGCAGCAGTCAGGTTTTGGACACTGAAGCTTTCTTT. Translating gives CASSSQVLDTEAFF.